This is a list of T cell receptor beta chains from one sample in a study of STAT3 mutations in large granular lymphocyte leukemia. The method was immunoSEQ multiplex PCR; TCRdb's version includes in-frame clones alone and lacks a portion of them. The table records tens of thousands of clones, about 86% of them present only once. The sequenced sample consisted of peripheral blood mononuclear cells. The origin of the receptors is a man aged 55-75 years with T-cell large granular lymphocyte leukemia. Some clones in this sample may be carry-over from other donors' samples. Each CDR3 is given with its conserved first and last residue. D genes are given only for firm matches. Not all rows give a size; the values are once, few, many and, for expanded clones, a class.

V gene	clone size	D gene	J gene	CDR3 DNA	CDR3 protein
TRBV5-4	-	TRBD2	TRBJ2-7	TGTGCCAGCAGCCGGAGAACGACTAGCGGGAGTTACGAGCAGTACTTC	CASSRRTTSGSYEQYF
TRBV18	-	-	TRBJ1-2	TGTGCCAGCTCATCCTTTGACCGACTGAAGTATGGCTACACCTTC	CASSSFDRLKYGYTF
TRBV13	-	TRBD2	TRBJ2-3	TGTGCCAGCAGCTCAGCTACTAGCGGGGGCAGCACAGATACGCAGTATTTT	CASSSATSGGSTDTQYF
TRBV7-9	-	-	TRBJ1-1	TGTGCCAGCAGCTGGGAGGTCCCGGCTTTCTTT	CASSWEVPAFF
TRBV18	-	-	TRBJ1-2	TGTGCCAGCTCACTGCTGCCTAGCAGGGAGAACTACTATGGCTACACCTTC	CASSLLPSRENYYGYTF
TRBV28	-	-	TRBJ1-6	TGTGCCAGCAGTCCCCAGAGGGGTGGGGGTTCACCCCTCCACTTT	CASSPQRGGGSPLHF
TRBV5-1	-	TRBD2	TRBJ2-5	TGCGCCAGCAGCCAGGGACTAGCGGAAGGGGAGACCCAGTACTTC	CASSQGLAEGETQYF
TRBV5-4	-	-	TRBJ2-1	TGTGCCAGCAGCCCGGGACCTTACAATGAGCAGTTCTTC	CASSPGPYNEQFF
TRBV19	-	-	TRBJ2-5	TGTGCCAGTAGTCCAAGGGACTTAGAAGAGACCCAGTACTTC	CASSPRDLEETQYF
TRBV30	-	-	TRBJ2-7	TGTGCCTGGACCGCGGGACCCTACGAGCAGTACTTC	CAWTAGPYEQYF
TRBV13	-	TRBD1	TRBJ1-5	TGTGCCAGCAGCTTAGGACAGGGGTATCAGCCCCAGCATTTT	CASSLGQGYQPQHF
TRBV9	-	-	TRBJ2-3	TGTGCCAGCAGCGTAGGTAGCCTTGGGGCAGATACGCAGTATTTT	CASSVGSLGADTQYF
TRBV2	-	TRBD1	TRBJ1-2	TGTGCCAGCAGTGAGGAAGGGACAGGGGGTAGTCGCTACACCTTC	CASSEEGTGGSRYTF
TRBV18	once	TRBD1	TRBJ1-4	TGTGCCAGCTCCCCGGGACAGGCTGATGAAAAACTGTTTTTT	CASSPGQADEKLFF
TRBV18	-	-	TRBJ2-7	TGTGCCAGCTCACCACCGGGGGGTAGGAGCTCCTACGAGCAGTACTTC	CASSPPGGRSSYEQYF
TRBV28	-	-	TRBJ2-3	TGTGCCAGCACCCCCCCAGGTTGGGGTAAAGGCGCAGATACGCAGTATTTT	CASTPPGWGKGADTQYF
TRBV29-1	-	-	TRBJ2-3	TGCAGCGTTGAAGATAACGTAGTTAGCACAGATACGCAGTATTTT	CSVEDNVVSTDTQYF
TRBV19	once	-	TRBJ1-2	TGTGCCAGTAGTAACCTCGGGGTGACCTATGGCTACACCTTC	CASSNLGVTYGYTF
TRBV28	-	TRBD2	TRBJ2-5	TGTGCCAGCAGGACGACTGCGGGACTAGCGGGGAGGCAAGAGACCCAGTACTTC	CASRTTAGLAGRQETQYF
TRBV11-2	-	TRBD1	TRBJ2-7	TGTGCCAGCAGCGGACAGGGGGCTACTGCCTACGAGCAGTACTTC	CASSGQGATAYEQYF
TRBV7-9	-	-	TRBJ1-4	TGTGCCTCCAAGTATAGGAACTTCAATGAAAAACTGTTTTTT	CASKYRNFNEKLFF
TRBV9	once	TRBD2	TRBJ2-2	TGTGCCAGCAGCGAGGGGGGACTAGCTGACCACGGGGAGCTGTTTTTT	CASSEGGLADHGELFF
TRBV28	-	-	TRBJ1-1	TGTGCCAGCAGCCCCGGGACCCCGGCAGCTTTCTTT	CASSPGTPAAFF
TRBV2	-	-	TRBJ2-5	TGTGCCAGCAGCTCTTTCGGGACCACCCAAGAGACCCAGTACTTC	CASSSFGTTQETQYF
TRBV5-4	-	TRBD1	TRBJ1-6	TGTGCCAGCAGCCCCCGGACAGGGGGAAGTAATTCACCCCTCCACTTT	CASSPRTGGSNSPLHF
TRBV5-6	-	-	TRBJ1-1	TGTGCCAGCAGCTTGGAGTACACCCTACAGAACACTGAAGCTTTCTTT	CASSLEYTLQNTEAFF
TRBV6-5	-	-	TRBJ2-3	TGTGCCAGCAACTTGGACCTGAGCACAGATACGCAGTATTTT	CASNLDLSTDTQYF
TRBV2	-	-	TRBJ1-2	TGTGCCAGCAGTGCAGGGATCTATGGCTACACCTTC	CASSAGIYGYTF
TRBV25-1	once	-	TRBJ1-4	TGTGCCAGCAGTGGCACCGTCCGGGGGAATGAAAAACTGTTTTTT	CASSGTVRGNEKLFF
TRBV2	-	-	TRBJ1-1	TGTGCCAGCAGTGTTGAGGGGACGAACACTGAAGCTTTCTTT	CASSVEGTNTEAFF
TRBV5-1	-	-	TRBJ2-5	TGCGCCAGCAGGGCCAGGGTAGAGGAGACCCAGTACTTC	CASRARVEETQYF
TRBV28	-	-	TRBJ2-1	TGTGCCAGCAGTCCCTCCGGGGGCGGGACCTACAATGAGCAGTTCTTC	CASSPSGGGTYNEQFF
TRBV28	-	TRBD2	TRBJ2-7	TGTGCCAGCAGTTCCGCCGGGACGGGAGGGAACGAGCAGTACTTC	CASSSAGTGGNEQYF
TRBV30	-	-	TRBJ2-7	TGTGCCTGGAGTGCAGCACAGGGTCTGTGGGAGCAGTACTTC	CAWSAAQGLWEQYF
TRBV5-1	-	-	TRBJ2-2	TGCGCCAGCAGGTTGGATGCCGGGGAGCTGTTTTTT	CASRLDAGELFF
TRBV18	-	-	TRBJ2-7	TGTGCCAGCTCACCCCTAGGGGGAAGCGGGATCCCCTACGAGCAGTACTTC	CASSPLGGSGIPYEQYF
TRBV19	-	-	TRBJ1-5	TGTGCCAGTAGTATAGCCTGGGACGTGCAGGGCCATCAGCCCCAGCATTTT	CASSIAWDVQGHQPQHF
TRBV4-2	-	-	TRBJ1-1	TGTGCCAGCAGCCAAGGGGACCCATTGGACACTGAAGCTTTCTTT	CASSQGDPLDTEAFF
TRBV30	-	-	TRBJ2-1	TGTGCCTGGGGTAGCTGGGGGCAGTTCTTC	CAWGSWGQFF
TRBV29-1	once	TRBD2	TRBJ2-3	TGCAGCGTCCCACTAAGCGGGAGAACGGATACGCAGTATTTT	CSVPLSGRTDTQYF
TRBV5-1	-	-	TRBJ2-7	TGCGCCAGTAGAGAGGGGGGGAGAGAGGACGAGCAGTACTTC	CASREGGREDEQYF
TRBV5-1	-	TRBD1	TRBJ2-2	TGCGCCAGCAGTCAGGGGGCCACCGGGGAGCTGTTTTTT	CASSQGATGELFF
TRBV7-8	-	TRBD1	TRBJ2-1	TGTGCCACCCGACCGGGACAGGGTCCCTTTCGGAATGAGCAGTTCTTC	CATRPGQGPFRNEQFF
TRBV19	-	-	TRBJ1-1	TGTGCCAGTAGTCTTTACAGATCCATGAACACTGAAGCTTTCTTT	CASSLYRSMNTEAFF
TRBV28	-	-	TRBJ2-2	TGTGCCAGCACAGTGGGGGGGCCCAGCACCGGGGAGCTGTTTTTT	CASTVGGPSTGELFF
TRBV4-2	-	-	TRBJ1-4	TGTGCCAGCAGCCCACAAATCAGCGGTGAAAAACTGTTTTTT	CASSPQISGEKLFF
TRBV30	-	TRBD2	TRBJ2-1	TGTGCCTGGGGGGGACTAGCCCAGTTCTTC	CAWGGLAQFF
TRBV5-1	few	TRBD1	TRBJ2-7	TGCGCCAGCAGCTTAACAGGGGGCAGGGAGCAGTACTTC	CASSLTGGREQYF
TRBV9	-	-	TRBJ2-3	TGTGCCAGCAGCGCGGGGTCGGTGCCGGATACGCAGTATTTT	CASSAGSVPDTQYF
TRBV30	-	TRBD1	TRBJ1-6	TGTGCCTGGAGTGCCAGGGGGCAGGCTAATTCACCCCTCCACTTT	CAWSARGQANSPLHF
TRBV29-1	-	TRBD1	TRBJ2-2	TGCAGCGTTGCCGCCCGGGACAGACGGCGAGAGCTGTTTTTT	CSVAARDRRRELFF
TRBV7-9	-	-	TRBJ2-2	TGTGCCAGCAGCTTCGGGACATTGAACACCGGGGAGCTGTTTTTT	CASSFGTLNTGELFF
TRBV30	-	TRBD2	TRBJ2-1	TGTGCCTGGAGTCCCCTTGGGCTAGCGGGAGTAAGTGAGCAGTTCTTC	CAWSPLGLAGVSEQFF